This section outlines one T cell receptor beta chain sequence together with its context. Trimming left V 4 bases short and J 9 bases short, with 13 bases between. The CDR3 is 14 residues long. Germline CDR1 LNHDA, CDR2 SQIVND (reference sequence). This record comes from a study of blood T cell repertoires in COVID-19. Study overall: Some COVID-19 samples were acute and others convalescent; all came from the United States, Italy and Spain. In each case, the material was cDNA or gDNA derived from T cells, B-cell-depleted T cells, or PBMCs.

Authors' processing steps: It was from reference gene primer amplification that nucleated cell counts were estimated. Repertoires were generated with immunoSEQ multiplex PCR, while TCRdb's copy carries only in-frame clones and drops some. For V, J and clone size, that table is used; D and trimming come from the DNA. The profile shows fewer than 300,000 clones, about 70% of them singletons. This chain links TRBV19 with TRBJ1-6; D unresolved. The sequenced sample was peripheral blood. The TCR was taken from a woman older than 75 with acute or convalescent COVID-19. CDR3 coding DNA: TGTGCCAGTAGTACAACGCGTGGGCGTTCACCCCTCCACTTT. It is translated as CASSTTRGRSPLHF.